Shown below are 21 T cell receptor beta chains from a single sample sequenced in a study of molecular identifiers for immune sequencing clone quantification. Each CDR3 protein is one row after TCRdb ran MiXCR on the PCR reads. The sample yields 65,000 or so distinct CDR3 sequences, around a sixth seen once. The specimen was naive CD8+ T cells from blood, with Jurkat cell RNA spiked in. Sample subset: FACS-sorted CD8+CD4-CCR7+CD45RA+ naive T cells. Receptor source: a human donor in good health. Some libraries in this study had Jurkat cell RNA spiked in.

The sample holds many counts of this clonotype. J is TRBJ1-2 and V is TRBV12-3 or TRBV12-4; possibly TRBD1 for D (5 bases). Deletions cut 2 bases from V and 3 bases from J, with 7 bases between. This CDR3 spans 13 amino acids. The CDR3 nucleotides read TGTGCCAGCAGTTTATGGGGGGACTATGGCTACACCTTC. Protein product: CASSLWGDYGYTF.

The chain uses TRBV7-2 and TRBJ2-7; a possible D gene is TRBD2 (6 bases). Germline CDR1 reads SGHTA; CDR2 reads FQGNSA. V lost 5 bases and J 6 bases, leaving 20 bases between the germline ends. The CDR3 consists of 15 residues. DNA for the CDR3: TGTGCCAGCAGCCCCAGGAAAGGTGGAGGGGTCGAGCAGTACTTC. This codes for CASSPRKGGGVEQYF.

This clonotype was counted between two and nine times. Here the CDR3 DNA reads TGTGCCAGCAGCTTACTACTCTGGACTGAAGCTTTCTTT. It translates to CASSLLLWTEAFF. V is TRBV11-2 and J is TRBJ1-1; D not resolved. The CDR3 has 13 residues. Germline V gene sequence: CDR1 SGHAT, CDR2 FQNNGV. The V gene lost 2 bases and the J gene lost 5 bases, with 9 bases spanning the gap.

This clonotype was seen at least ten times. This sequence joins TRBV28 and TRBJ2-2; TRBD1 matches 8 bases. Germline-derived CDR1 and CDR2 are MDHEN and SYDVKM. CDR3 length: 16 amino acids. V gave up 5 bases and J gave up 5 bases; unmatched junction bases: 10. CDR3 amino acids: CASSPSLRGLTGELFF. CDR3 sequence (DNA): TGTGCCAGCAGTCCCAGCCTCAGGGGGCTTACCGGGGAGCTGTTTTTT.

The CDR3 reads CASGLAPTGGNTGELFF. Written as DNA, the CDR3 is TGTGCTAGTGGTTTGGCCCCCACAGGGGGCAACACCGGGGAGCTGTTTTTT. This sequence joins TRBV12-5 and TRBJ2-2; TRBD1 matches 9 bases. Germline loops: CDR1 LGHNT, CDR2 FRNRAP. Germline trimming cut 1 base from V and 2 bases from J; bases unmatched to any gene: 5. CDR3 length: 17 residues.

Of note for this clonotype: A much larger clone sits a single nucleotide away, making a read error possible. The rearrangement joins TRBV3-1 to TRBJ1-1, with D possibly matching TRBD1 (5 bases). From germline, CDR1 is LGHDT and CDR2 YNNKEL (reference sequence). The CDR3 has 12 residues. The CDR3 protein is CASSPTDTEASF. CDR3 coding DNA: TGTGCCAGCAGCCCGACAGACACTGAAGCTTCCTTT.

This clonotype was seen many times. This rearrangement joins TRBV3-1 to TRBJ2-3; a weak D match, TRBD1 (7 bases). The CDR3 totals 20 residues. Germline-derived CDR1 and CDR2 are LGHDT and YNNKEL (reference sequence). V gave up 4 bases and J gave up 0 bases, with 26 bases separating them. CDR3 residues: CASSLTGSPSAVLSTDTQYF. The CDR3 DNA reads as TGTGCCAGCAGCCTGACAGGGTCGCCTAGCGCGGTCCTTAGCACAGATACGCAGTATTTT.

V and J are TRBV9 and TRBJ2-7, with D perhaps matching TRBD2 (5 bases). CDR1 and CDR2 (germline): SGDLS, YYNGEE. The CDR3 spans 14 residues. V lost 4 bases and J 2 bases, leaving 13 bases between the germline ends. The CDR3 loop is CASSPRALTYEQYF. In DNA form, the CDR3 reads TGTGCCAGCAGCCCGCGGGCCCTTACCTACGAGCAGTACTTC.

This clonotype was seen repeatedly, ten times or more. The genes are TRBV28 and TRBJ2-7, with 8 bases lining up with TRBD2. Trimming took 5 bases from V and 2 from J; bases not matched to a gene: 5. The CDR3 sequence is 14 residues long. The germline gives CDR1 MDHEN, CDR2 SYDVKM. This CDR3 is CASSLLAEAYEQYF. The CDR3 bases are TGTGCCAGCAGTCTACTAGCGGAGGCCTACGAGCAGTACTTC.

The CDR3 here is CASSLGGAWTEAFF. In DNA, the CDR3 is TGTGCCAGCAGTTTGGGGGGGGCCTGGACTGAAGCTTTCTTT. The chain links TRBV27 to TRBJ1-1; D may be TRBD1 (6 bases). Germline values: CDR1 MNHEY, CDR2 SMNVEV (reference sequence). The CDR3 has 14 amino acids. Trimming took off 3 bases at V and 5 bases at J, with 13 bases between the two ends.

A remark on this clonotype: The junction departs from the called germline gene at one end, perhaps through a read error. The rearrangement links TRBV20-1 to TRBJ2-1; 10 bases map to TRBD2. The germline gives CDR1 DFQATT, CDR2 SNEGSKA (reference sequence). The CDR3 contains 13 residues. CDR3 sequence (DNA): TGTACCGCCGGGACTAGCGACTACAATGAGCAGTTCTTC. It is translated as CTAGTSDYNEQFF.

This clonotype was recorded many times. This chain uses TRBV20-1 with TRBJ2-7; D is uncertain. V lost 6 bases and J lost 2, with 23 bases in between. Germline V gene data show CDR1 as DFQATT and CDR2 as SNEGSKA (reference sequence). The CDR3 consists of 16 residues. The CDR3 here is CSAPSSRGVDTYEQYF. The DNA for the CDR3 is TGCAGTGCCCCCAGCTCTCGAGGAGTTGACACCTACGAGCAGTACTTC.

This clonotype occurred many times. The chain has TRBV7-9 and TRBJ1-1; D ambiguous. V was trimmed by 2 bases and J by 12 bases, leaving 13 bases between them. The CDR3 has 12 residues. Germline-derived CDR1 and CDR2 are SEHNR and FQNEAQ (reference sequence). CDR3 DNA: TGTGCCAGCAGCTTATTCCGCTCGGAGACTTTCTTT. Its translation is CASSLFRSETFF.

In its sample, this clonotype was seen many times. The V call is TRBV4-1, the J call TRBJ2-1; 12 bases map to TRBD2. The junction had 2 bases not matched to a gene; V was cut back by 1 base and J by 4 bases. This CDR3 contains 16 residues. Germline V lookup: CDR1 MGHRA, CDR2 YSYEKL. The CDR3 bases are TGCGCCAGCAGCCAAGGGACTAGCGGGACTTACAATGAGCAGTTCTTC. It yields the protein CASSQGTSGTYNEQFF.

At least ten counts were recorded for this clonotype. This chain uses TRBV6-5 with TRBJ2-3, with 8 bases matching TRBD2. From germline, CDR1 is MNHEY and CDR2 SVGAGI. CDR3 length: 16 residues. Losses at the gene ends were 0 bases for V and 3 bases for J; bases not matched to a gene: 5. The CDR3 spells CASSYSSGTWTDTQYF. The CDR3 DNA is TGTGCCAGCAGTTACTCTAGCGGGACCTGGACAGATACGCAGTATTTT.

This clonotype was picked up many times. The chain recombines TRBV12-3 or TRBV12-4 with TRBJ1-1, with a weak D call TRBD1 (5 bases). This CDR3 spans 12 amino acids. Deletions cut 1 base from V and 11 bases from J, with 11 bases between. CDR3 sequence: CASSLGGPEAFF. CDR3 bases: TGTGCCAGCAGTTTAGGGGGCCCGGAGGCTTTCTTT.

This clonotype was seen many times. DNA for the CDR3: TGTGCCAGCAGCCAACCCCGGGGGCGGGGGAATTCACCCCTCCACTTT. This encodes CASSQPRGRGNSPLHF. The chain joins TRBV28 to TRBJ1-6; tentatively, D is TRBD1 (6 bases). The CDR3 runs to 16 residues. V lost 6 bases and J 7 bases, leaving 19 bases between the germline ends. CDR1 is MDHEN and CDR2 is SYDVKM in the germline V gene.

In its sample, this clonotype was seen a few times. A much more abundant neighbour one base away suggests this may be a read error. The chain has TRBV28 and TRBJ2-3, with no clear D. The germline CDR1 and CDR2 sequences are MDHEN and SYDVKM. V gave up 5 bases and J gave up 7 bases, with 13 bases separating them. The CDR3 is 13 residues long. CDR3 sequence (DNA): TGTGCCAGCAGTCCCCAGACAACACATACGCAGTATTTT. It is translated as CASSPQTTHTQYF.

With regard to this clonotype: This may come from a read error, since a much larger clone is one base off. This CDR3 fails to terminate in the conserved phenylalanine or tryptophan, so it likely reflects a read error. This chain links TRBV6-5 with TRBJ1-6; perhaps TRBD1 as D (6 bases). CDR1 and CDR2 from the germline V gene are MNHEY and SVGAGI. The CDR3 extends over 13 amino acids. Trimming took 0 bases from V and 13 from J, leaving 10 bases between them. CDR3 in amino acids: CASSYSVQGPLHL. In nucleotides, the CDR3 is TGTGCCAGCAGTTACTCGGTCCAGGGGCCCCTCCACCTT.

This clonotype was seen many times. CDR3 in amino acids: CSARLRTGAAYGYTF. The CDR3 bases are TGCAGTGCTAGACTTAGGACAGGGGCTGCCTATGGCTACACCTTC. The gene calls are TRBV20-1 and TRBJ1-2, with 9 bases aligning to TRBD1. CDR3 length: 15 residues. Germline values: CDR1 DFQATT, CDR2 SNEGSKA (reference sequence). With 2 bases clipped from V and 4 bases from J, the junction kept 8 bases outside the gene matches.

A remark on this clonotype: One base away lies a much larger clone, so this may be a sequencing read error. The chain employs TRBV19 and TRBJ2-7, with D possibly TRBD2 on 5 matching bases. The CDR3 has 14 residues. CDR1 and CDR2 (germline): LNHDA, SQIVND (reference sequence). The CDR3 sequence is CASSMSLAVYGQYF. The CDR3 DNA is TGTGCCAGTAGTATGTCCCTAGCAGTGTACGGGCAGTACTTC.